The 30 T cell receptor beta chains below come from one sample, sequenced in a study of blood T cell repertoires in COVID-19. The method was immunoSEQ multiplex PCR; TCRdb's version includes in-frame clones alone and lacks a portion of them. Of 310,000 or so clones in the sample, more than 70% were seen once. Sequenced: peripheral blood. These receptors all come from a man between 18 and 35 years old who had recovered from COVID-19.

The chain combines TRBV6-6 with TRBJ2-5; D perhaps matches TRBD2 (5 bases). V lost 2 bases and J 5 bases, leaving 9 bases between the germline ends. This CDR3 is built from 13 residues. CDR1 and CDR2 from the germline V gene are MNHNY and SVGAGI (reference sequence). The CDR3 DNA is TGTGCCAGCAGTTACCGAGGGCCGGAGACCCAGTACTTC. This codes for CASSYRGPETQYF.

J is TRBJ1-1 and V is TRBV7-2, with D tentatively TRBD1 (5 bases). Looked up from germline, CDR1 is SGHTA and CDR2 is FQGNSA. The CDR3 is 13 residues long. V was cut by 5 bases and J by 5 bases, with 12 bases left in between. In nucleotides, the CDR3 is TGTGCCAGCAGCGGGGCGGGGGGAACTGAAGCTTTCTTT. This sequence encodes CASSGAGGTEAFF.

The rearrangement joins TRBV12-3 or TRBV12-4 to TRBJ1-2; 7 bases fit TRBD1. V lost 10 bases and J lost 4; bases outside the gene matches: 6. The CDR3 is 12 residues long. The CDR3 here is CATDTGVYGYTF. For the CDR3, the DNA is TGTGCCACCGACACAGGGGTCTATGGCTACACCTTC.

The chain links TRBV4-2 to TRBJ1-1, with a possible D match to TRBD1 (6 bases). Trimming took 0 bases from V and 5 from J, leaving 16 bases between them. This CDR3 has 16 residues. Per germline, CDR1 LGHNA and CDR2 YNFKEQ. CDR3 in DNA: TGTGCCAGCAGCCAAGATGAGACGGAAAGGGGGACTGAAGCTTTCTTT. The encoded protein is CASSQDETERGTEAFF.

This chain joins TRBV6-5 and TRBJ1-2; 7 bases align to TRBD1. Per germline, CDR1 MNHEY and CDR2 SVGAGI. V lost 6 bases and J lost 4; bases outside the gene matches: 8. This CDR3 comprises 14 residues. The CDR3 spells CASSQDRFPYGYTF. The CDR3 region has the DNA TGTGCCAGCAGCCAGGACAGGTTCCCCTATGGCTACACCTTC.

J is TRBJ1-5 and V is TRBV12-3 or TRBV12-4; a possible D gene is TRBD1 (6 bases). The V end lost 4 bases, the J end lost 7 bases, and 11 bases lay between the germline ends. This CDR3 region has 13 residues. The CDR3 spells CASSYTGNQPQHF. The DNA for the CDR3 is TGTGCCAGCAGTTACACAGGGAACCAGCCCCAGCATTTT.

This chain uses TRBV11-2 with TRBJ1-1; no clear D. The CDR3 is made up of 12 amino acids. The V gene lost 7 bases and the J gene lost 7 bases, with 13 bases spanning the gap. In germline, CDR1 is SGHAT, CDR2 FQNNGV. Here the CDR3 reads CASTSPVNEAFF. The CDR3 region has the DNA TGTGCCAGCACCTCCCCGGTTAATGAAGCTTTCTTT. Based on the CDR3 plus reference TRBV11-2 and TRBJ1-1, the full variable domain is EAGVAQSPRYKIIEKRQSVAFWCNPISGHATLYWYQQILGQGPKLLIQFQNNGVVDDSQLPKDRFSAERLKGVDSTLKIQPAKLEDSAVYLCASTSPVNEAFFGQGTRLTVV.

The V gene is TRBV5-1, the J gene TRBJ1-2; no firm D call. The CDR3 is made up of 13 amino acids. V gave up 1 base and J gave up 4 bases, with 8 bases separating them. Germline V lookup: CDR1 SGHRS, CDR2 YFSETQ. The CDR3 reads CASSLTDFYGYTF. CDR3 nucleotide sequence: TGCGCCAGCAGCTTGACTGACTTCTATGGCTACACCTTC.

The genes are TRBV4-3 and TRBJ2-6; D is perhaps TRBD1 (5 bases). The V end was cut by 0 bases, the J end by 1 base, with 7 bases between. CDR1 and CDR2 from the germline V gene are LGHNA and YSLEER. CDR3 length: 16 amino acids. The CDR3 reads CASSQDWTSGANVLTF. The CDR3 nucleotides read TGCGCCAGCAGCCAAGATTGGACATCTGGGGCCAACGTCCTGACTTTC.

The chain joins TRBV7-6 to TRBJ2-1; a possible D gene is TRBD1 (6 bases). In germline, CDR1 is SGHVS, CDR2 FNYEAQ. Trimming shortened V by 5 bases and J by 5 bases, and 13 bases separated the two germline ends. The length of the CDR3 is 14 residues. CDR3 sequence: CASSLGQSDNEQFF. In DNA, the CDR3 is TGTGCCAGCAGCCTCGGACAGTCCGACAATGAGCAGTTCTTC.

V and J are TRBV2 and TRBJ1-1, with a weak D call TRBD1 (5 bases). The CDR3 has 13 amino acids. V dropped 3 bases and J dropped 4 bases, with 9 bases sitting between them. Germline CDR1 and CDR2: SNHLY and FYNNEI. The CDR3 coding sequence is TGTGCCAGCAGTGAGGAGGGGTCCACTGAAGCTTTCTTT. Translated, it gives CASSEEGSTEAFF.

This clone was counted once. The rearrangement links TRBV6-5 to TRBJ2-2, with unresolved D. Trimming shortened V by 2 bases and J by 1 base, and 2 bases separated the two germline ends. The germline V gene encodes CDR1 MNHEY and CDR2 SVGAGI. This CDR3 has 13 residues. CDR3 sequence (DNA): TGTGCCAGCAGTTACCAGAACACCGGGGAGCTGTTTTTT. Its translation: CASSYQNTGELFF.

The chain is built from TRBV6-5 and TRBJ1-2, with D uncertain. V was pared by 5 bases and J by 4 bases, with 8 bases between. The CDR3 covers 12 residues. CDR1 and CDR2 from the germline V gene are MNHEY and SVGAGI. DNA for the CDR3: TGTGCCAGCAGTACCTCGGGCTATGGCTACACCTTC. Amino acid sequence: CASSTSGYGYTF.

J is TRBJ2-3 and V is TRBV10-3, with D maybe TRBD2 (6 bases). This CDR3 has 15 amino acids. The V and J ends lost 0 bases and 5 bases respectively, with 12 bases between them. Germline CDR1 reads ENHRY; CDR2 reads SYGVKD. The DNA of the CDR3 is TGTGCCATCAGTGAGTCGACGGGGGTAGGAGATACGCAGTATTTT. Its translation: CAISESTGVGDTQYF.

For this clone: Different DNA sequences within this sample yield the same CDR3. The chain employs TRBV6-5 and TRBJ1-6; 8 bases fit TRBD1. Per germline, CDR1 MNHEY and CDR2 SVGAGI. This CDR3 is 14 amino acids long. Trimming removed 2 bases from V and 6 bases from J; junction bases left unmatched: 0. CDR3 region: CASSYDRGNSPLHF. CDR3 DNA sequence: TGTGCCAGCAGTTACGACAGGGGTAATTCACCCCTCCACTTT.

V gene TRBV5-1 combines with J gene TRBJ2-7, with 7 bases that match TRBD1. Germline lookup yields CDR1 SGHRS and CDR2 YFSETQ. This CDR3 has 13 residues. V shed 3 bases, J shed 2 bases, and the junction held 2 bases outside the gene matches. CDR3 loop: CASSWDSTYEQYF. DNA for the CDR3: TGCGCCAGCAGCTGGGACAGCACCTACGAGCAGTACTTC.

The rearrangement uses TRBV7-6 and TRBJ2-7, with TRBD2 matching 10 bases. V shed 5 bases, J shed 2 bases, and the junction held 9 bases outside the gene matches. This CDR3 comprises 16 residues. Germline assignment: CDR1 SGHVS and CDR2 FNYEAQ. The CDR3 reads CASSPATSGMAYEQYF. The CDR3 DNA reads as TGTGCCAGCAGCCCCGCTACTAGCGGGATGGCCTACGAGCAGTACTTC.

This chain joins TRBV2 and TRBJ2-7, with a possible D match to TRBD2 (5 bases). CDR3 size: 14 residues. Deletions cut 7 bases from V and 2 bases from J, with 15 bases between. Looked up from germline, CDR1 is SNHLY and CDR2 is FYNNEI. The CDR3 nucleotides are TGTGCCAGCACTCAGACGGACGGGACCTACGAGCAGTACTTC. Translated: CASTQTDGTYEQYF.

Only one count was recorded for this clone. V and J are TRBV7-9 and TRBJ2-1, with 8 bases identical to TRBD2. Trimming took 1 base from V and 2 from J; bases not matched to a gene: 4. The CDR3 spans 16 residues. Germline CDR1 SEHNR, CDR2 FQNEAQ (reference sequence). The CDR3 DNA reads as TGTGCCAGCAGCTTAGGGACGGGACTAGCCTACAATGAGCAGTTCTTC. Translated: CASSLGTGLAYNEQFF.

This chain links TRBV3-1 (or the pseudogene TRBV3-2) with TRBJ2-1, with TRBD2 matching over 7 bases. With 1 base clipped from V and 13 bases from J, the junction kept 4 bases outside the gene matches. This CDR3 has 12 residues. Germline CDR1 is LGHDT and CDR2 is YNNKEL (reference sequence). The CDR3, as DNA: TGTGCCAGCAGCCAAGTCACGGGGGGACAGTTCTTC. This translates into CASSQVTGGQFF.

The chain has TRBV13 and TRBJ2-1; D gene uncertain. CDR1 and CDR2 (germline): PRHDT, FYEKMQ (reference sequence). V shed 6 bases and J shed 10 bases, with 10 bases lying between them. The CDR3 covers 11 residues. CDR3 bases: TGTGCCAGCAGTTCGGTACGGGAGCAGTTCTTC. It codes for CASSSVREQFF.

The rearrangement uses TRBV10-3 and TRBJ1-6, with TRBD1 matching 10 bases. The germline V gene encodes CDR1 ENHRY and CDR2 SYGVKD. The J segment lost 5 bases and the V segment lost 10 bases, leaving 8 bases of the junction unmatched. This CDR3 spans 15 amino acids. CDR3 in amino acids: CASQTGTGDNSPLHF. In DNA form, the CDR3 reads TGTGCCAGCCAGACCGGGACAGGGGATAATTCACCCCTCCACTTT.

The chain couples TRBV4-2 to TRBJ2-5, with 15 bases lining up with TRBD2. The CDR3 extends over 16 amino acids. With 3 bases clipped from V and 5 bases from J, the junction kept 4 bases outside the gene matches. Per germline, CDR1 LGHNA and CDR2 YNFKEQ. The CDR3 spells CASSQGLAGGMETQYF. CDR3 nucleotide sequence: TGTGCCAGCAGCCAGGGACTAGCGGGAGGTATGGAGACCCAGTACTTC.

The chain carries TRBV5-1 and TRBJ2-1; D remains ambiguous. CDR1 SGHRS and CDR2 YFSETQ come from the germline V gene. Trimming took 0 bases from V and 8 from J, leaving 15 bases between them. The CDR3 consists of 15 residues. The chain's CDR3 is CASSLAASMGDEQFF. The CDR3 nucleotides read TGCGCCAGCAGCTTGGCTGCCAGCATGGGCGATGAGCAGTTCTTC.

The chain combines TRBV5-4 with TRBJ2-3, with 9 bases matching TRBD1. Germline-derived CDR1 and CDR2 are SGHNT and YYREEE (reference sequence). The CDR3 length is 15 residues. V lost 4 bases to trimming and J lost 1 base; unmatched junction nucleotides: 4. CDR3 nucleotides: TGTGCCAGCAGCCACAACAGGGGGCGCACAGATACGCAGTATTTT. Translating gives CASSHNRGRTDTQYF.

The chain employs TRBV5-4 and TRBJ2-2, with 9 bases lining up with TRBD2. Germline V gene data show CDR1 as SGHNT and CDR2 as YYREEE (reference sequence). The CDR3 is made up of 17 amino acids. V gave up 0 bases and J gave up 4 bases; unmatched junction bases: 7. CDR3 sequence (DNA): TGTGCCAGCAGCTTGGTTCTAGCGGGGTCGGGCACCGGGGAGCTGTTTTTT. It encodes CASSLVLAGSGTGELFF.

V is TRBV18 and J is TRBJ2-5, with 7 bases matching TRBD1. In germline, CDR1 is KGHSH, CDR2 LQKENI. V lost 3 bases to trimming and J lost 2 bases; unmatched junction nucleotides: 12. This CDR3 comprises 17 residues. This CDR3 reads CASSPPGQAIIQETQYF. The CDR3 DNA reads TGTGCCAGCTCACCCCCCGGACAGGCGATAATTCAAGAGACCCAGTACTTC.

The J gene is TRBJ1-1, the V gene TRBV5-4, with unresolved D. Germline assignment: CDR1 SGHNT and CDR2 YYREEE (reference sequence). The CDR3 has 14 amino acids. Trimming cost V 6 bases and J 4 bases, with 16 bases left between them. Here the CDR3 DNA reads TGTGCCAGCAACCTCGGAGGGCTGTTCACTGAAGCTTTCTTT. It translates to CASNLGGLFTEAFF.

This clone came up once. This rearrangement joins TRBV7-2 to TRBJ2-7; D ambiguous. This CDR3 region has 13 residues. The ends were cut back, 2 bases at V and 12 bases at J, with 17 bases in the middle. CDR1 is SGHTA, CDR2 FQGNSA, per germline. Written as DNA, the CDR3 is TGTGCCAGCAGCTTAATTTATACTGACACGGCGTACTTC. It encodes CASSLIYTDTAYF. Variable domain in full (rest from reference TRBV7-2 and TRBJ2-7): GAGVSQSPSNKVTEKGKDVELRCDPISGHTALYWYRQSLGQGLEFLIYFQGNSAPDKSGLPSDRFSAERTGGSVSTLTIQRTQQEDSAVYLCASSLIYTDTAYFGPGTRLTVT.

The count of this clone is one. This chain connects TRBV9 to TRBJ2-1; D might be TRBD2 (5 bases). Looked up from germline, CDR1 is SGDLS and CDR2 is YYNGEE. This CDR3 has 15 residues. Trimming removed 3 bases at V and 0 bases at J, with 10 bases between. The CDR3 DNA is TGTGCCAGCAGCGCTCAAGCGGACTCCTACAATGAGCAGTTCTTC. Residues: CASSAQADSYNEQFF.